Below, 30 T cell receptor beta chains from the same sample are listed, as sequenced in a study of graft-versus-host responses after intestinal transplantation. Using immunoSEQ multiplex PCR, the repertoire was profiled, and TCRdb retains in-frame clones only, with some absent. The table has tens of thousands of clones, around 90% seen once; the top ten hold roughly 0.31%. No antigen has been identified for these receptors. The sequences come from unstimulated CD4+ T cells sorted from spleen or lymph node cells, collected before intestinal transplant. The origin of the receptors is a human donor who received an intestinal transplant.

The V gene is TRBV19, the J gene TRBJ1-1, with no clear D. Germline V gene data show CDR1 as LNHDA and CDR2 as SQIVND (reference sequence). V lost 3 bases and J lost 6, with 11 bases in between. The CDR3 is 13 residues long. The CDR3 region is CASSMDGRSEAFF. Written as DNA, the CDR3 is TGTGCCAGTAGTATGGACGGGCGATCTGAAGCTTTCTTT.

The chain carries TRBV5-5 and TRBJ2-5, with unresolved D. The CDR3 runs to 14 residues. V was trimmed by 2 bases and J by 1 base, leaving 9 bases between them. Germline-derived CDR1 and CDR2 are SGHKS and YYEKEE (reference sequence). CDR3 sequence reads: CASSFQASQETQYF. CDR3 DNA sequence: TGTGCCAGCAGCTTTCAGGCTAGCCAAGAGACCCAGTACTTC.

The chain recombines TRBV6-1 with TRBJ1-1, with 10 bases lining up with TRBD1. The ends lost 0 bases at V and 5 bases at J; junction bases unmatched: 3. Germline CDR1 reads MNHNS; CDR2 reads SASEGT. The CDR3 runs to 15 residues. Here the CDR3 reads CASSEAGQGVTEAFF. The CDR3 DNA sequence: TGTGCCAGCAGTGAAGCAGGACAGGGGGTAACTGAAGCTTTCTTT.

The chain links TRBV27 to TRBJ1-5; 8 nucleotides match TRBD1. CDR1 and CDR2 (germline): MNHEY, SMNVEV (reference sequence). The V gene end was trimmed by 9 bases and the J gene end by 4 bases; junction bases not matched to a gene: 5. The CDR3 totals 13 residues. CDR3 nucleotide sequence: TGTGCCAGTGCGGACAGGGAAAATCAGCCCCAGCATTTT. Translating it yields CASADRENQPQHF.

The chain recombines TRBV11-2 with TRBJ1-1; no clear D gene. Per the germline V gene, CDR1 is SGHAT and CDR2 is FQNNGV. CDR3 size: 15 residues. The V end was cut by 1 base, the J end by 0 bases, with 9 bases between. In nucleotides, the CDR3 is TGTGCCAGCAGCTTAGTAGGGAGGGTGAACACTGAAGCTTTCTTT. Protein sequence: CASSLVGRVNTEAFF. The full variable domain, its missing parts supplied by reference TRBV11-2 and TRBJ1-1, is EAGVAQSPRYKIIEKRQSVAFWCNPISGHATLYWYQQILGQGPKLLIQFQNNGVVDDSQLPKDRFSAERLKGVDSTLKIQPAKLEDSAVYLCASSLVGRVNTEAFFGQGTRLTVV.

The rearrangement uses TRBV28 and TRBJ2-7; D gene ambiguous. V gave up 3 bases and J gave up 3 bases, with 6 bases separating them. The CDR3 is made up of 12 amino acids. Germline V gene lookup returns CDR1 MDHEN and CDR2 SYDVKM. CDR3 residues: CASSLAGYEQYF. Written as DNA, the CDR3 is TGTGCCAGCAGTTTGGCCGGCTACGAGCAGTACTTC.

The CDR3 reads CASRMTAQPQHF. For the CDR3, the DNA is TGTGCCAGTAGAATGACAGCTCAGCCCCAGCATTTT. The chain combines TRBV19 with TRBJ1-5, with a possible D match to TRBD1 (5 bases). The CDR3 is 12 residues long. The V gene lost 6 bases and the J gene lost 6 bases, with 9 bases spanning the gap. The germline V gene encodes CDR1 LNHDA and CDR2 SQIVND (reference sequence).

The J gene is TRBJ2-7, the V gene TRBV6-6; 13 nucleotides align to TRBD2. This CDR3 has 15 amino acids. Per the germline V gene, CDR1 is MNHNY and CDR2 is SVGAGI (reference sequence). V shed 6 bases and J 3 bases; nucleotides not matched to a gene: 5. The CDR3 loop reads CASRPGTSGNYEQYF. DNA for the CDR3: TGTGCCAGCAGACCCGGGACTAGCGGGAACTACGAGCAGTACTTC.

In this sample, this clone turned up once. The chain links TRBV19 to TRBJ2-2, with a tentative D call TRBD2 (6 bases). Trimming removed 4 bases from V and 4 bases from J, with 19 bases in between. This CDR3 comprises 17 residues. Germline V gene lookup returns CDR1 LNHDA and CDR2 SQIVND (reference sequence). The CDR3 protein is CASSRGETRRSTGELFF. Written as DNA, the CDR3 is TGTGCCAGTAGTAGGGGGGAGACTAGGAGGAGCACCGGGGAGCTGTTTTTT.

V and J are TRBV5-1 and TRBJ2-2; no definite D call. The V and J ends lost 0 bases and 4 bases respectively, with 4 bases between them. The germline V gene has CDR1 SGHRS and CDR2 YFSETQ. The CDR3 contains 13 residues. CDR3 bases: TGCGCCAGCAGCTTGGATGGCACCGGGGAGCTGTTTTTT. Its translation is CASSLDGTGELFF. The full variable domain, its missing parts supplied by reference TRBV5-1 and TRBJ2-2, is KAGVTQTPRYLIKTRGQQVTLSCSPISGHRSVSWYQQTPGQGLQFLFEYFSETQRNKGNFPGRFSGRQFSNSRSEMNVSTLELGDSALYLCASSLDGTGELFFGEGSRLTVL.

The chain joins TRBV7-3 to TRBJ2-7, with 7 nucleotides matching TRBD1. CDR1 and CDR2 from the germline V gene are SGHTA and FQGTGA. This CDR3 contains 14 residues. Trimming cost V 5 bases and J 0 bases; bases outside gene matches: 4. The DNA of the CDR3 is TGTGCCAGCAGCCGACAGGGAAACTCCTACGAGCAGTACTTC. Encoded protein: CASSRQGNSYEQYF.

The chain links TRBV7-6 to TRBJ2-7; D might be TRBD1 (7 bases). The germline V and J ends were trimmed by 2 bases and 6 bases, with 14 bases remaining between them. Germline loops: CDR1 SGHVS, CDR2 FNYEAQ. The CDR3 sequence is 14 residues long. As DNA, the CDR3 is TGTGCCAGCAGCTTAACAGGGGCCGGGGGCGAGCAGTACTTC. Translation: CASSLTGAGGEQYF.

The chain links TRBV7-9 to TRBJ1-2; 7 nucleotides agree with TRBD1. V trimming: 7 bases; J trimming: 2 bases; junction bases outside the gene matches: 10. CDR1 SEHNR and CDR2 FQNEAQ come from the germline V gene (reference sequence). The CDR3 is 15 amino acids. The CDR3 loop is CASKANRGQNYGYTF. The CDR3 nucleotides read TGTGCCAGCAAGGCTAACCGGGGACAGAACTATGGCTACACCTTC.

The chain employs TRBV28 and TRBJ1-2; TRBD1 aligns across 8 bases. V lost 3 bases, J lost 4 bases, and 10 bases stayed unmatched. CDR3 length: 16 amino acids. In germline, CDR1 is MDHEN, CDR2 SYDVKM. The chain's CDR3 is CASSFLGAGGSYGYTF. The CDR3 nucleotides are TGTGCCAGCAGTTTTCTCGGGGCAGGGGGCTCCTATGGCTACACCTTC.

The chain combines TRBV2 with TRBJ1-5; 10 nucleotides align to TRBD1. Germline values: CDR1 SNHLY, CDR2 FYNNEI. The ends lost 4 bases at V and 2 bases at J; junction bases unmatched: 14. The CDR3 extends over 19 amino acids. The CDR3 DNA reads TGTGCCAGCAGTGTCCCGACAGGGGGCGCCCCCCGGGGCAATCAGCCCCAGCATTTT. As protein: CASSVPTGGAPRGNQPQHF.

The chain recombines TRBV7-9 with TRBJ1-2, with D perhaps matching TRBD1 (5 bases). The CDR3 is 14 amino acids. Germline lookup yields CDR1 SEHNR and CDR2 FQNEAQ (reference sequence). V was clipped by 4 bases and J by 6 bases, with 15 bases between them. DNA for the CDR3: TGTGCCAGCAGCTCTTGGGGCCTAGCGGATGGCTACACCTTC. Its protein product is CASSSWGLADGYTF.

The gene calls are TRBV6-5 and TRBJ2-5, with no clear D. This CDR3 has 14 residues. In germline, CDR1 is MNHEY, CDR2 SVGAGI. Trimming removed 5 bases at V and 4 bases at J, with 14 bases between. The CDR3 loop reads CASSEFSARETQYF. The CDR3 nucleotides read TGTGCCAGCAGTGAATTCAGCGCGCGAGAGACCCAGTACTTC.

The rearrangement joins TRBV10-2 to TRBJ2-1; D possibly corresponds to TRBD1 (6 bases). CDR1 WSHSY and CDR2 SAAADI come from the germline V gene. V was trimmed by 8 bases and J by 4 bases, leaving 18 bases between them. The CDR3 sequence is 15 residues long. In nucleotides, the CDR3 is TGCGCCAGCGGGGGCGTAGGGGCTTTGTACAATGAGCAGTTCTTC. Protein: CASGGVGALYNEQFF.

The J gene is TRBJ2-1, the V gene TRBV10-1; 8 positions agree with TRBD1. The trim removed 3 bases at V and 5 bases at J, leaving 6 bases unmatched. The CDR3 consists of 15 residues. The germline gives CDR1 WNHNN, CDR2 SYGVQD (reference sequence). The CDR3 nucleotides read TGCGCCAGCAGTGACGCAGGGGGCGCCGACAATGAGCAGTTCTTC. This encodes CASSDAGGADNEQFF.

This chain uses TRBV30 with TRBJ1-1, with D hard to call. Germline V gene data show CDR1 as GTSNPN and CDR2 as SVGIG (reference sequence). V was shortened by 0 bases and J by 10 bases, with 21 bases between the two germline ends. The CDR3 has 15 residues. The CDR3, as DNA: TGTGCCTGGAGTGTAACCGGGCTATTGGCAAACGGAGCTTTCTTT. It is translated as CAWSVTGLLANGAFF.

This chain uses TRBV10-2 with TRBJ2-5; the D gene is possibly TRBD1 (5 bases). V lost 5 bases and J 5 bases, leaving 12 bases between the germline ends. The V gene's germline CDR1 is WSHSY and CDR2 SAAADI. This CDR3 has 13 residues. CDR3 DNA: TGCGCCAGCAGTCAGGGCAGGAGCGAGACCCAGTACTTC. Protein product: CASSQGRSETQYF.

The chain is built from TRBV27 and TRBJ2-3; TRBD1 agrees at 10 bases. The CDR3 contains 17 residues. Germline CDR1 reads MNHEY; CDR2 reads SMNVEV (reference sequence). Trimming took 5 bases from V and 5 from J; bases not matched to a gene: 13. CDR3 DNA: TGTGCCAGCAGTATCAGACTCACCGGGACAGGGGTAGATACGCAGTATTTT. Translated: CASSIRLTGTGVDTQYF.

The chain joins TRBV5-6 to TRBJ2-5; D is undetermined. V lost 1 base and J 4 bases, leaving 2 bases between the germline ends. Looked up from germline, CDR1 is SGHDT and CDR2 is YYEEEE. The CDR3 spans 11 residues. CDR3 sequence: CASSLIETQYF. CDR3 sequence (DNA): TGTGCCAGCAGCTTGATAGAGACCCAGTACTTC.

This rearrangement joins TRBV4-1 to TRBJ1-4; TRBD1 aligns across 9 bases. This CDR3 region has 18 residues. V was pared by 0 bases and J by 4 bases, with 9 bases of the junction left unmatched. CDR1 MGHRA and CDR2 YSYEKL come from the germline V gene. CDR3 in DNA: TGCGCCAGCAGCCAAGATCGCGCCACAGGGGGCTATAATGAAAAACTGTTTTTT. It yields the protein CASSQDRATGGYNEKLFF.

This clone was seen a single time. The J gene is TRBJ1-1, the V gene TRBV2, with 7 nucleotides matching TRBD1. Germline assignment: CDR1 SNHLY and CDR2 FYNNEI. V shed 6 bases, J shed 8 bases, and the junction held 12 bases outside the gene matches. The CDR3 consists of 14 residues. The CDR3 nucleotides read TGTGCCAGCAGACCGGGACAGCGGAGTACCGAAGCTTTCTTT. Translation gives CASRPGQRSTEAFF.

The chain is built from TRBV18 and TRBJ1-1; TRBD1 aligns across 7 bases. CDR3 length: 15 residues. V shed 2 bases, J shed 0 bases, and the junction held 3 bases outside the gene matches. The germline V gene encodes CDR1 KGHSH and CDR2 LQKENI. The CDR3: CASSPSGTVNTEAFF. The CDR3 coding sequence is TGTGCCAGCTCACCATCCGGGACAGTGAACACTGAAGCTTTCTTT. Filled out from reference TRBV18 and TRBJ1-1, the complete variable domain reads NAGVMQNPRHLVRRRGQEARLRCSPMKGHSHVYWYRQLPEEGLKFMVYLQKENIIDESGMPKERFSAEFPKEGPSILRIQQVVRGDSAAYFCASSPSGTVNTEAFFGQGTRLTVV.

This clone has a single count. The rearrangement links TRBV15 to TRBJ2-1; the match to TRBD2 covers 16 bases. With V trimmed by 3 bases and J by 2 bases, 4 bases remained unmatched. CDR3 length: 18 amino acids. Germline CDR1 and CDR2: LNHNV and YYDKDF (reference sequence). The CDR3 region is CATSSPGLAGGPYNEQFF. CDR3 nucleotides: TGTGCCACCAGCAGCCCGGGACTAGCGGGAGGGCCCTACAATGAGCAGTTCTTC.

This clone appeared a single time. V and J are TRBV2 and TRBJ2-3; the match to TRBD2 covers 12 bases. Trimming at V came to 6 bases and at J to 4 bases, leaving 5 bases not matched to a gene. From germline, CDR1 is SNHLY and CDR2 FYNNEI. This CDR3 is 15 amino acids long. CDR3 sequence (DNA): TGTGCCAGCAGGGTGACTAGCGGGAGAGCAGATACGCAGTATTTT. This translates into CASRVTSGRADTQYF.

This clone came up once. The chain joins TRBV6-1 to TRBJ1-3; D remains unclear. V shed 2 bases and J shed 1 base, with 12 bases lying between them. The CDR3 sequence is 16 residues long. CDR1 and CDR2 from the germline V gene are MNHNS and SASEGT. Here the CDR3 reads CASSESRSGSGNTIYF. CDR3 DNA: TGTGCCAGCAGTGAATCCCGAAGCGGATCTGGAAACACCATATATTTT.

V is TRBV19 and J is TRBJ2-7; the D gene is possibly TRBD1 (6 bases). Trimming took 4 bases from V and 0 from J, leaving 10 bases between them. Germline CDR1 LNHDA, CDR2 SQIVND (reference sequence). The CDR3 covers 14 residues. This chain's CDR3 is CASSNDRSSYEQYF. The CDR3 DNA reads TGTGCCAGTAGTAATGACAGGAGCTCCTACGAGCAGTACTTC.